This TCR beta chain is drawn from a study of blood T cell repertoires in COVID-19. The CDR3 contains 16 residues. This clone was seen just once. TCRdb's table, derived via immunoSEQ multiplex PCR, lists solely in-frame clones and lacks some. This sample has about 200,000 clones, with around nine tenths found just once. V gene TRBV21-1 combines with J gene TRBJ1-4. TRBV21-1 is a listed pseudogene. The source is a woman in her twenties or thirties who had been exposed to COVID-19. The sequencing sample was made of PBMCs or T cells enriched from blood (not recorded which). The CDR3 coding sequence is TGTGCCAGCAGCAAGAAAAAAACTGAGGGTGATGAAAAACTGTTTTTT. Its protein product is CASSKKKTEGDEKLFF.